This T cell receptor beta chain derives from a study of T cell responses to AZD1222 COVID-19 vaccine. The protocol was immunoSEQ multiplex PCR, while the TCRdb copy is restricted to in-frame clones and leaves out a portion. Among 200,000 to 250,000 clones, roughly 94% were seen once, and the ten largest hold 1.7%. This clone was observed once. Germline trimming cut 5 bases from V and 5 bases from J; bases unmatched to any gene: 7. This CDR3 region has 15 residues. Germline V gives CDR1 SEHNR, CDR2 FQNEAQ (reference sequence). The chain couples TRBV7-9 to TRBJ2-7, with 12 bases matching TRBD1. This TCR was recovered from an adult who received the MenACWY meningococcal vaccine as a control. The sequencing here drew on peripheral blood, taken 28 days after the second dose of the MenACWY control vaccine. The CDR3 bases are TGTGCCAGCAGCCCGGGACAGGGGGCTGTTGACGAGCAGTACTTC. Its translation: CASSPGQGAVDEQYF. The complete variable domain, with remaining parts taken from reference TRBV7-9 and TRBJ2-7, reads DTGVSQNPRHKITKRGQNVTFRCDPISEHNRLYWYRQTLGQGPEFLTYFQNEAQLEKSRLLSDRFSAERPKGSFSTLEIQRTEQGDSAMYLCASSPGQGAVDEQYFGPGTRLTVT.